Sequencing of this T cell receptor beta chain was carried out in a study of regulatory T cells in long-lasting Graves disease. Time point of the sample: persistent/refractory GD, antithyroid drugs over 5 years with positive TRAb. PBMCs provided the RNA from which the TCR library was made. EDTA tubes collected nine milliliters of peripheral blood. This clonotype has ten or more counts. Arm-PCR of CDR3 regions with iRepertoire HTBI primers generated TCR beta libraries. Via MiXCR, TCRdb re-called the multiplex PCR reads, giving one row per CDR3 protein. The sample lists 400,000 to 450,000 distinct CDR3 sequences, about a quarter occurring once. CDR1 is MNHNS and CDR2 is SASEGT in the germline V gene. V lost 8 bases and J lost 8, with 18 bases in between. The CDR3 consists of 13 residues.

The TCR comes from a female donor with Graves disease. The rearrangement uses TRBV6-1 and TRBJ1-2, with D tentatively TRBD1 (5 bases). Sequencing was performed on peripheral blood mononuclear cells (PBMCs), taken when the disease was refractory, from a patient treated with antithyroid drugs. CDR3 sequence: CASLPREGRGYTF. CDR3 nucleotide sequence: TGTGCCAGCCTCCCCAGGGAAGGCCGGGGCTACACCTTC.